Listed below are T cell receptor beta chains from one sample, sequenced in a study of cytomegalovirus exposure and HLA in healthy donors. Here immunoSEQ multiplex PCR was the method, and the copy in TCRdb shows in-frame clones only, minus some. The sample consists of fewer than 200,000 clones, more than 60% of them appearing once. Sequenced sample: PBMCs. All receptors derive from a man aged 35 to 55 in good health and CMV-seronegative. Each CDR3 is given with its conserved first and last residue. The order of the fields is V gene, J gene, D gene, clone size, CDR3 DNA, CDR3 protein. The D gene is left open where the match is weak. Expanded clones get a size class; other rows say once, few or many, or leave the size out.

v_call: TRBV5-8
j_call: TRBJ2-5
d_call: TRBD2
clone_size: -
cdr3_nt: TGTGCCAGCAGCGGGAGGGCTATCCAAGAGACCCAGTACTTC
cdr3_aa: CASSGRAIQETQYF

v_call: TRBV4-1
j_call: TRBJ2-4
d_call: TRBD2
clone_size: -
cdr3_nt: TGCGCCAGCAGCCAAGAGGGAGGGATGGCCAAAAACATTCAGTACTTC
cdr3_aa: CASSQEGGMAKNIQYF

v_call: TRBV19
j_call: TRBJ2-2
d_call: TRBD1
clone_size: -
cdr3_nt: TGTGCCAGTACCCCAGACAGGGGAATGCGGGAGCTGTTTTTT
cdr3_aa: CASTPDRGMRELFF

v_call: TRBV10-1
j_call: TRBJ1-2
d_call: -
clone_size: few
cdr3_nt: TGCGCCAGAGTTCCGAATCAGCGTGGGAGGGTTATCTATGGCTACACCTTC
cdr3_aa: CARVPNQRGRVIYGYTF

v_call: TRBV7-2
j_call: TRBJ2-5
d_call: -
clone_size: -
cdr3_nt: TGTGCCAGCAAACTAGCCTTACAAGAGACCCAGTACTTC
cdr3_aa: CASKLALQETQYF

v_call: TRBV30
j_call: TRBJ1-2
d_call: -
clone_size: -
cdr3_nt: TGTGCCTGGAGTCAAATTCCGGGACAAGTTTATGGCTACACCTTC
cdr3_aa: CAWSQIPGQVYGYTF

v_call: TRBV11-2
j_call: TRBJ1-1
d_call: -
clone_size: -
cdr3_nt: TGTGCCAGCACCTTGTTGGGGAGGGCCGAAGCTTTCTTT
cdr3_aa: CASTLLGRAEAFF

v_call: TRBV2
j_call: TRBJ1-2
d_call: -
clone_size: -
cdr3_nt: TGTGCCAGCAGACTCGGGGGTACTAACTATGGCTACACCTTC
cdr3_aa: CASRLGGTNYGYTF

v_call: TRBV11-1
j_call: TRBJ1-2
d_call: -
clone_size: -
cdr3_nt: TGTGCCAGCAGCCCCAGGGAGGAGTATGGCTACACCTTC
cdr3_aa: CASSPREEYGYTF

v_call: TRBV5-1
j_call: TRBJ2-3
d_call: -
clone_size: -
cdr3_nt: TGCGCCAGCAGCGCTGGCGTGGGAGGTGCAGATACGCAGTATTTT
cdr3_aa: CASSAGVGGADTQYF

v_call: TRBV27
j_call: TRBJ2-6
d_call: -
clone_size: -
cdr3_nt: TGTGCCAGCAGTCCGCTGAGCTCTGGGGCCAACGTCCTGACTTTC
cdr3_aa: CASSPLSSGANVLTF

v_call: TRBV12-5
j_call: TRBJ2-3
d_call: TRBD1
clone_size: -
cdr3_nt: TGTGCTAGTGGTTGCCCCGGGACAGCGATGCGTAGAGATACGCAGTATTTT
cdr3_aa: CASGCPGTAMRRDTQYF

v_call: TRBV5-1
j_call: TRBJ2-5
d_call: -
clone_size: -
cdr3_nt: TGCGCCAGCAGCTTGTATCTGACAGCCCAGCAAGAGACCCAGTACTTC
cdr3_aa: CASSLYLTAQQETQYF

v_call: TRBV6-1
j_call: TRBJ1-1
d_call: TRBD1
clone_size: few
cdr3_nt: TGTGCCAGCGATTGGACAGGCAACACTGAAGCTTTCTTT
cdr3_aa: CASDWTGNTEAFF

v_call: TRBV25-1
j_call: TRBJ2-1
d_call: TRBD1
clone_size: -
cdr3_nt: TGTGCCAGCAGTGAAGGACAGGGCCATGAGCAGTTCTTC
cdr3_aa: CASSEGQGHEQFF

v_call: TRBV7-8
j_call: TRBJ2-7
d_call: TRBD1
clone_size: few
cdr3_nt: TGTGCCAGCAGCATCCCGGGACAGGCCCCCGAGCAGTACTTC
cdr3_aa: CASSIPGQAPEQYF

v_call: TRBV6-1
j_call: TRBJ2-1
d_call: TRBD2
clone_size: few
cdr3_nt: TGTGCCAGCAGTGCGACTAGCGACTATGAGCAGTTCTTC
cdr3_aa: CASSATSDYEQFF

v_call: TRBV6-5
j_call: TRBJ2-5
d_call: TRBD1
clone_size: -
cdr3_nt: TGTGCCAGCAGCCTCCGGACAGGGGTAGAGACCCAGTACTTC
cdr3_aa: CASSLRTGVETQYF

v_call: TRBV18
j_call: TRBJ2-7
d_call: TRBD1
clone_size: -
cdr3_nt: TGTGCCAGCTCACCAAGGGGGCGCTACGAGCAGTACTTC
cdr3_aa: CASSPRGRYEQYF

v_call: TRBV28
j_call: TRBJ1-2
d_call: -
clone_size: once
cdr3_nt: TGTGCCAGTGTCGGGGGGCGGTCTAGCTATGGCTACACCTTC
cdr3_aa: CASVGGRSSYGYTF

v_call: TRBV5-1
j_call: TRBJ2-3
d_call: -
clone_size: -
cdr3_nt: TGCGCCAGCAGCTTGGGAGGGGGGGGTAGCACAGATACGCAGTATTTT
cdr3_aa: CASSLGGGGSTDTQYF

v_call: TRBV7-2
j_call: TRBJ2-3
d_call: TRBD2
clone_size: once
cdr3_nt: TGTGCCAGCAGCTTAACGGGGGGGCCACAAGATACGCAGTATTTT
cdr3_aa: CASSLTGGPQDTQYF

v_call: TRBV7-9
j_call: TRBJ2-7
d_call: -
clone_size: -
cdr3_nt: TGTGCCAGCAGCTTAGCTGGCAGGCGCTACGAGCAGTACTTC
cdr3_aa: CASSLAGRRYEQYF

v_call: TRBV5-6
j_call: TRBJ2-7
d_call: TRBD2
clone_size: few
cdr3_nt: TGTGCCAGCAGCCCGGATAGCGGGGGCTACGAGCAGTACTTC
cdr3_aa: CASSPDSGGYEQYF

v_call: TRBV28
j_call: TRBJ2-1
d_call: TRBD2
clone_size: -
cdr3_nt: TGTGCCAGCAGTTTATGGGGTAGCGGGGACAATGAGCAGTTCTTC
cdr3_aa: CASSLWGSGDNEQFF

v_call: TRBV28
j_call: TRBJ2-7
d_call: -
clone_size: -
cdr3_nt: TGTGCCAGCACCTTAGGAGGCGGCTACGAGCAGTACTTC
cdr3_aa: CASTLGGGYEQYF

v_call: TRBV16
j_call: TRBJ1-4
d_call: TRBD1
clone_size: -
cdr3_nt: TGTGCCAGCAGCCAGGGACAGCGTAATGAAAAACTGTTTTTT
cdr3_aa: CASSQGQRNEKLFF

v_call: TRBV4-1
j_call: TRBJ1-2
d_call: -
clone_size: -
cdr3_nt: TGCGCCAGCAGCCAAGATTGGAGTTCTAACTATGGCTACACCTTC
cdr3_aa: CASSQDWSSNYGYTF

v_call: TRBV6-6
j_call: TRBJ1-1
d_call: -
clone_size: -
cdr3_nt: TGTGCCAGCAGCCACAGGGAGAACACTGAAGCTTTCTTT
cdr3_aa: CASSHRENTEAFF

v_call: TRBV6-1
j_call: TRBJ2-3
d_call: -
clone_size: -
cdr3_nt: TGTGCCAGCAGTGAAGGACAATACACAGATACGCAGTATTTT
cdr3_aa: CASSEGQYTDTQYF

v_call: TRBV6-5
j_call: TRBJ1-3
d_call: TRBD1
clone_size: -
cdr3_nt: TGTGCCAGCAGTCCGGACAGGGTCTCAGGAAACACCATATATTTT
cdr3_aa: CASSPDRVSGNTIYF

v_call: TRBV7-9
j_call: TRBJ2-7
d_call: TRBD1
clone_size: -
cdr3_nt: TGTGCCAGCGGTGGGGACAGGTCCTTTTACGAGCAGTACTTC
cdr3_aa: CASGGDRSFYEQYF

v_call: TRBV9
j_call: TRBJ2-1
d_call: -
clone_size: -
cdr3_nt: TGTGCCAGCAGGAAGGGGGGGCATGGGCGCGATGAGCAGTTCTTC
cdr3_aa: CASRKGGHGRDEQFF

v_call: TRBV7-9
j_call: TRBJ1-2
d_call: -
clone_size: once
cdr3_nt: TGTGCCAGCAGCTTACAGGAGAGACAGTGGGGTTATGGCTACACCTTC
cdr3_aa: CASSLQERQWGYGYTF

v_call: TRBV30
j_call: TRBJ2-3
d_call: TRBD2
clone_size: -
cdr3_nt: TGTGCCTGGAGTGGGTTAGCGGGGGGGTCGGATACGCAGTATTTT
cdr3_aa: CAWSGLAGGSDTQYF

v_call: TRBV11-2
j_call: TRBJ2-2
d_call: TRBD2
clone_size: -
cdr3_nt: TGTGCCAGCAGCCTCAGACTAGCGGGGGACACCGGGGAGCTGTTTTTT
cdr3_aa: CASSLRLAGDTGELFF

v_call: TRBV7-6
j_call: TRBJ2-7
d_call: -
clone_size: -
cdr3_nt: TGTGCCAGCAGCTTCGGGAACTACTACGAGCAGTACTTC
cdr3_aa: CASSFGNYYEQYF

v_call: TRBV7-2
j_call: TRBJ2-7
d_call: TRBD2
clone_size: -
cdr3_nt: TGTGCCAGCAGCGACTCGACTAGCGGGGCCGAGCAGTACTTC
cdr3_aa: CASSDSTSGAEQYF

v_call: TRBV5-1
j_call: TRBJ1-1
d_call: -
clone_size: few
cdr3_nt: TGCGCCAGCAGCCCCGGGACAACGAACACTGAAGCTTTCTTT
cdr3_aa: CASSPGTTNTEAFF

v_call: TRBV5-1
j_call: TRBJ1-3
d_call: -
clone_size: -
cdr3_nt: TGCGCCAGCAGGTCCAGGGGCATGGCAGTCGACACCATATATTTT
cdr3_aa: CASRSRGMAVDTIYF

v_call: TRBV6-5
j_call: TRBJ2-1
d_call: TRBD1
clone_size: -
cdr3_nt: TGTGCCAGCAAGGGGGCATATGATGGTCATGAGCAGTTCTTC
cdr3_aa: CASKGAYDGHEQFF

v_call: TRBV18
j_call: TRBJ1-1
d_call: TRBD1
clone_size: -
cdr3_nt: TGTGCCAGCTCGGGACAGGGGAAAACTGAAGCTTTCTTT
cdr3_aa: CASSGQGKTEAFF

v_call: TRBV6-4
j_call: TRBJ2-3
d_call: -
clone_size: few
cdr3_nt: TGTGCCAGCAGTGAGAGGGGGAGCACAGATACGCAGTATTTT
cdr3_aa: CASSERGSTDTQYF

v_call: TRBV5-1
j_call: TRBJ2-3
d_call: TRBD1
clone_size: few
cdr3_nt: TGCGCCAGCAGTGCAGGGGGCGTATCAGATACGCAGTATTTT
cdr3_aa: CASSAGGVSDTQYF

v_call: TRBV9
j_call: TRBJ2-7
d_call: -
clone_size: -
cdr3_nt: TGTGCCAGCAGCCCAGGGTTGGAGCAGTACTTC
cdr3_aa: CASSPGLEQYF

v_call: TRBV19
j_call: TRBJ1-1
d_call: -
clone_size: -
cdr3_nt: TGTGCCAGTAGTATAGGTGTTGGAGGGACTGAAGCTTTCTTT
cdr3_aa: CASSIGVGGTEAFF

v_call: TRBV7-2
j_call: TRBJ1-1
d_call: -
clone_size: -
cdr3_nt: TGTGCCAGCAGCTTAGGGCGAATGGGGAGTTTGGACACTGAAGCTTTCTTT
cdr3_aa: CASSLGRMGSLDTEAFF

v_call: TRBV6-1
j_call: TRBJ2-7
d_call: TRBD1
clone_size: -
cdr3_nt: TGTGCCAGCCTACTCGGGACAGCCATTAACTACGAGCAGTACTTC
cdr3_aa: CASLLGTAINYEQYF

v_call: TRBV2
j_call: TRBJ2-7
d_call: TRBD2
clone_size: -
cdr3_nt: TGTGCCAGCAGTCACGGACTAGCGGAGACCTACGAGCAGTACTTC
cdr3_aa: CASSHGLAETYEQYF

v_call: TRBV19
j_call: TRBJ1-1
d_call: -
clone_size: few
cdr3_nt: TGTGCCAGTAGACGACAGGATTTGAACACTGAAGCTTTCTTT
cdr3_aa: CASRRQDLNTEAFF

v_call: TRBV30
j_call: TRBJ2-7
d_call: TRBD1
clone_size: -
cdr3_nt: TGTGCCTGGAAGATTCCGGGACAGGGAGGGTGGCAGTACTTC
cdr3_aa: CAWKIPGQGGWQYF